These 15 T cell receptor beta chains share one sample of origin, sequenced in a study of blood T cells in healthy people across ages. Primers used in a second PCR of roughly 7 to 12 cycles were a sample-barcoded 5' primer and a J-beta primer mix. TCRdb ran MiXCR on the 5' RACE reads and lists one entry per CDR3 protein. The sample records 950,000 to 1,200,000 distinct CDR3 sequences, roughly two fifths being singletons. Source material: blood. The receptor set was obtained from a man aged 18 to 29 in good health.

CDR3 sequence (DNA): TGTGCCAGCAGCTTAGAACAGGGTCGTATTAATGAGCAGTTCTTC. This sequence encodes CASSLEQGRINEQFF. The chain is built from TRBV7-2 and TRBJ2-1; perhaps TRBD1 as D (6 bases). Trimming shortened V by 1 base and J by 7 bases, and 14 bases separated the two germline ends. The germline V gene encodes CDR1 SGHTA and CDR2 FQGNSA. This CDR3 is built from 15 residues.

The chain links TRBV12-3 or TRBV12-4 to TRBJ2-3; 8 nucleotides align to TRBD1. This CDR3 contains 16 residues. The junction had 6 bases not matched to a gene; V was cut back by 0 bases and J by 4 bases. CDR3 sequence reads: CASSLARTGWADTQYF. In DNA, the CDR3 is TGTGCCAGCAGTTTAGCCAGGACAGGGTGGGCAGATACGCAGTATTTT.

Many counts were recorded for this clonotype. The chain recombines TRBV12-3 or TRBV12-4 with TRBJ1-4; no reliable D call. Trimming left V 0 bases short and J 7 bases short, with 0 bases between. The CDR3 loop spans 11 amino acids. The CDR3 reads CASSLAEKLFF. CDR3 coding DNA: TGTGCCAGCAGTTTAGCTGAAAAACTGTTTTTT.

J is TRBJ1-2 and V is TRBV7-2; possibly TRBD1 for D (5 bases). V shed 6 bases and J shed 5 bases, with 25 bases lying between them. The V gene's germline CDR1 is SGHTA and CDR2 FQGNSA. CDR3 length equals 17 residues. CDR3 residues: CASSNARGGVREYGYTF. CDR3 coding DNA: TGTGCCAGCAGTAACGCTCGGGGGGGAGTACGGGAGTATGGCTACACCTTC.

The chain links TRBV12-3 or TRBV12-4 to TRBJ1-1; TRBD1 might be the D (5 bases). The CDR3 runs to 15 residues. V lost 7 bases and J 0 bases, leaving 15 bases between the germline ends. The CDR3 protein is CASTPQSGVNTEAFF. The CDR3, as DNA: TGTGCCAGCACCCCCCAGTCGGGGGTGAACACTGAAGCTTTCTTT.

The chain uses TRBV4-1 and TRBJ1-4, with no clear D. The V gene lost 0 bases and the J gene lost 16 bases, with 15 bases spanning the gap. The CDR3 length is 13 residues. Germline CDR1 and CDR2: MGHRA and YSYEKL. The DNA for the CDR3 is TGCGCCAGCAGCCAAGATCAGGCTGCCGGAAAGTTTTTT. Encoded protein: CASSQDQAAGKFF.

This clonotype was recorded at least ten times. The chain recombines TRBV6-5 with TRBJ2-5; 8 nucleotides match TRBD2. V was clipped by 5 bases and J by 4 bases; unmatched bases: 12. This CDR3 has 16 amino acids. CDR1 and CDR2 from the germline V gene are MNHEY and SVGAGI. The CDR3 region has the DNA TGTGCCAGCAGTCCCACGGATGGCGGGGGGTTAGAGACCCAGTACTTC. Residues: CASSPTDGGGLETQYF.

The chain recombines TRBV6-6 with TRBJ2-5; perhaps TRBD1 as D (5 bases). The CDR3 extends over 13 amino acids. Germline-derived CDR1 and CDR2 are MNHNY and SVGAGI (reference sequence). Trimming shortened V by 7 bases and J by 3 bases, and 12 bases separated the two germline ends. CDR3 sequence reads: CASMADRKETQYF. CDR3 nucleotides: TGTGCCAGCATGGCTGACAGAAAAGAGACCCAGTACTTC.

This clonotype has just a few counts. The rearrangement uses TRBV7-8 and TRBJ1-4; D gene ambiguous. Germline CDR1 SGHVS, CDR2 FQNEAQ. Deletions cut 8 bases from V and 1 base from J, with 17 bases between. CDR3 length: 16 residues. The CDR3 loop is CASVPTSGRTNEKLFF. CDR3 in DNA: TGTGCCAGCGTTCCAACATCGGGCCGAACTAATGAAAAACTGTTTTTT.

This clonotype has only a few counts. The chain is built from TRBV14 and TRBJ2-1; D unclear. Germline V CDR1 and CDR2: SGHDN, FVKESK. The CDR3 spans 13 residues. The V and J ends lost 4 bases and 2 bases respectively, with 6 bases between them. CDR3 residues: CASSPLPYNEQFF. The CDR3 DNA is TGTGCCAGCAGCCCCCTCCCCTACAATGAGCAGTTCTTC.

The V and J genes are TRBV4-3 and TRBJ2-1, with TRBD1 identical over 7 bases. Germline CDR1 and CDR2: LGHNA and YSLEER. CDR3 size: 16 residues. V lost 2 bases and J lost 3; bases outside the gene matches: 7. CDR3 sequence: CASSQSQGEIYNEQFF. The CDR3 region has the DNA TGCGCCAGCAGCCAATCCCAGGGGGAGATCTACAATGAGCAGTTCTTC.

This clonotype has only a few counts. CDR3 region: CASSAKVEQFF. Written as DNA, the CDR3 is TGTGCCAGCAGCGCTAAGGTTGAGCAGTTCTTC. The rearrangement uses TRBV28 and TRBJ2-1, with D uncertain. Trimming removed 6 bases at V and 9 bases at J, with 9 bases between. This CDR3 spans 11 amino acids. Looked up from germline, CDR1 is MDHEN and CDR2 is SYDVKM.

This clonotype was picked up a small number of times. The junction does not match germline at one end; this may be a read error. This chain uses TRBV6-6 with TRBJ1-5, with D unclear. This CDR3 contains 14 residues. Germline-derived CDR1 and CDR2 are MNHNY and SVGAGI (reference sequence). For the CDR3, the DNA is TGTGCCAGCAACGAGCTCCTCAGCAATCAGACCCAGCATTTT. Amino acid sequence: CASNELLSNQTQHF.

The chain is built from TRBV27 and TRBJ2-3; D may be TRBD2 (5 bases). CDR3 length: 15 residues. Germline assignment: CDR1 MNHEY and CDR2 SMNVEV (reference sequence). Trimming left V 4 bases short and J 2 bases short, with 13 bases between. The DNA for the CDR3 is TGTGCCAGCAGTTGGGCCACTAGATCCACAGATACGCAGTATTTT. Translating it yields CASSWATRSTDTQYF.

The rearrangement joins TRBV27 to TRBJ1-2; 7 bases fit TRBD1. V dropped 5 bases and J dropped 4; count of bases not matched to a gene: 4. The CDR3 contains 13 residues. CDR1 is MNHEY and CDR2 is SMNVEV in the germline V gene (reference sequence). CDR3 nucleotides: TGTGCCAGCAGTGTACAGGGGAGCTATGGCTACACCTTC. It encodes CASSVQGSYGYTF.